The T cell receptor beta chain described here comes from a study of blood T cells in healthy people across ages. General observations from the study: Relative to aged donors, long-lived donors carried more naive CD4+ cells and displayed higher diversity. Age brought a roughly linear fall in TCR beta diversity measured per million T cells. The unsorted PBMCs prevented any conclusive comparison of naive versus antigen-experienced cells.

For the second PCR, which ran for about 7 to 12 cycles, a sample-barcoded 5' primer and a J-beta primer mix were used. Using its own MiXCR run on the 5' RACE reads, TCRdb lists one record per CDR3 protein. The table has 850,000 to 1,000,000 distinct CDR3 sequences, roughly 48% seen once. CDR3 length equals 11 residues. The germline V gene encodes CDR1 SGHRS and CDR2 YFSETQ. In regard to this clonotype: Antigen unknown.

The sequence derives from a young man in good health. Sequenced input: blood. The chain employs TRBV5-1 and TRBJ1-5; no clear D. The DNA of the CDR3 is TGCGCGACCGCCCAGCTTCAGCCCCAGCATTTT. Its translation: CATAQLQPQHF.